The next 5 T cell receptor beta chains were all read from a single sample in a study of shared clonotypes between healthy human individuals. Assay: immunoSEQ multiplex PCR; the TCRdb copy retains only in-frame clones and omits some. The data show some 2,000,000 clones, approximately 96% seen once. Sequenced material: naive CD4+ T cells sorted from blood. As to subset: CD45RA+ positively selected. These receptors all come from a man aged 18 to 29 in good health.

As concerns this clone: Other DNA sequences in the same sample also yield this CDR3. V and J are TRBV6-1 and TRBJ2-7; D unclear. The germline V and J ends were trimmed by 2 bases and 3 bases, with 8 bases remaining between them. Looked up from germline, CDR1 is MNHNS and CDR2 is SASEGT. The CDR3 has 13 residues. CDR3 sequence (DNA): TGTGCCAGCAGTGAAACTGGACGCTACGAGCAGTACTTC. It is translated as CASSETGRYEQYF.

The rearrangement uses TRBV4-3 and TRBJ2-2; TRBD2 agrees at 7 bases. This CDR3 is 16 amino acids long. Trimming cost V 0 bases and J 1 base; bases outside gene matches: 2. Germline assignment: CDR1 LGHNA and CDR2 YSLEER. In nucleotides, the CDR3 is TGCGCCAGCAGCCAAGACTTAGCGGGGAACACCGGGGAGCTGTTTTTT. Translating it yields CASSQDLAGNTGELFF.

The chain joins TRBV7-2 to TRBJ2-5; D might be TRBD1 or TRBD2, each matching 7 bases. Germline values: CDR1 SGHTA, CDR2 FQGNSA. V lost 4 bases and J lost 5, with 17 bases in between. The CDR3 has 15 residues. CDR3 DNA sequence: TGTGCCAGCAGCTCAGGGGGGGGGCCGGAGGAGACCCAGTACTTC. Translating it yields CASSSGGGPEETQYF. The full variable domain, its missing parts supplied by reference TRBV7-2 and TRBJ2-5, is GAGVSQSPSNKVTEKGKDVELRCDPISGHTALYWYRQSLGQGLEFLIYFQGNSAPDKSGLPSDRFSAERTGGSVSTLTIQRTQQEDSAVYLCASSSGGGPEETQYFGPGTRLLVL.

The V and J genes are TRBV7-8 and TRBJ1-4, with 10 bases fitting TRBD1. The J segment lost 4 bases and the V segment lost 3 bases, leaving 5 bases of the junction unmatched. The CDR3 contains 16 residues. Germline CDR1 reads SGHVS; CDR2 reads FQNEAQ. The CDR3 DNA is TGTGCCAGCAGCTTGGGGACAGGGGCTGGTAATGAAAAACTGTTTTTT. It yields the protein CASSLGTGAGNEKLFF.

The V call is TRBV7-8, the J call TRBJ1-1, with TRBD1 as a possible D gene (5 bases). Germline V gene data show CDR1 as SGHVS and CDR2 as FQNEAQ. CDR3 length: 15 residues. Between the trimmed V and J ends, which lost 5 bases and 1 base, there was a span of 14 bases. CDR3 in amino acids: CASSVRDFSNTEAFF. As DNA, the CDR3 is TGTGCCAGCAGCGTAAGGGACTTCTCGAACACTGAAGCTTTCTTT.